This T cell receptor (beta chain) was documented in a study of graft-versus-host responses after intestinal transplantation. As for the study in general: Those transplanted obtained multivisceral, liver-intestinal, or isolated intestinal grafts. Recipients were all induced with anti-thymocyte globulin, then given tacrolimus and steroids for about three years. Whole-study results and caveats: Recipient marrow contained GvH clones, some of which appeared first in ileum or blood.

CDR3 length: 13 amino acids. Trimming cost V 5 bases and J 3 bases, with 10 bases left between them. Germline V gene data show CDR1 as GTSNPN and CDR2 as SVGIG (reference sequence). Sequencing used immunoSEQ multiplex PCR; TCRdb keeps in-frame clones, though not all of them. The sample holds about 120,000 clones, about 95% seen once. To note about this clone: Its target is not known.

This rearrangement joins TRBV30 to TRBJ2-2; D unresolved. This clonotype originated in a human donor who received an intestinal transplant. The specimen comprised unstimulated CD8+ T cells sorted from spleen or lymph node cells, sampled before intestinal transplant. The CDR3 nucleotides read TGTGCCTGGGGGCTAGAAGACACCGGGGAGCTGTTTTTT. This sequence encodes CAWGLEDTGELFF.